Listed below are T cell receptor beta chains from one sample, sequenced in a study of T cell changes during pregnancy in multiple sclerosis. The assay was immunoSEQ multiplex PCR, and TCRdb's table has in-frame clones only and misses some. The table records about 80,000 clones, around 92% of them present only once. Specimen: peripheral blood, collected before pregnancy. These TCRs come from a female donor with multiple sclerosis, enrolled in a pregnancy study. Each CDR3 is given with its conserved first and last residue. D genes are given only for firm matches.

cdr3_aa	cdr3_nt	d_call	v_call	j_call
CASKGDTANTGELFF	TGTGCCAGCAAAGGGGACACCGCGAACACCGGGGAGCTGTTTTTT	NA	TRBV9	TRBJ2-2
CASSLGGTAGGAFF	TGCGCCAGCAGCTTGGGTGGGACCGCCGGGGGAGCTTTCTTT	NA	TRBV5-1	TRBJ1-1
CASSPMDRDGYTF	TGTGCCAGCTCACCAATGGACAGGGATGGCTACACCTTC	TRBD1	TRBV18	TRBJ1-2
CASRRGTEAFF	TGTGCCAGCAGGAGGGGGACCGAAGCTTTCTTT	NA	TRBV7-9	TRBJ1-1
CASSLQRTGPTEAFF	TGTGCCAGCAGCTTACAAAGGACAGGCCCCACTGAAGCTTTCTTT	TRBD1	TRBV7-8	TRBJ1-1
CASSLYLAGGPSYEQYF	TGTGCCAGCAGCTTGTATCTAGCGGGGGGCCCCTCCTACGAGCAGTACTTC	TRBD2	TRBV5-6	TRBJ2-7
CASSPKHTGFGSPLHF	TGTGCCAGCAGTCCGAAACACACAGGGTTTGGTTCACCCCTCCACTTT	NA	TRBV27	TRBJ1-6
CASSPSGSGNTIYF	TGTGCCAGCAGCCCCTCGGGCTCTGGAAACACCATATATTTT	NA	TRBV28	TRBJ1-3
CASSIEGVGAGSGANVLTF	TGTGCCAGTAGTATAGAAGGCGTAGGGGCGGGGTCTGGGGCCAACGTCCTGACTTTC	NA	TRBV19	TRBJ2-6
CASSRQGGTYNEQFF	TGTGCCAGCAGTCGACAGGGGGGAACTTACAATGAGCAGTTCTTC	TRBD1	TRBV6-5	TRBJ2-1